This entry describes one T cell receptor beta chain. Original processing methods: From reference gene primer amplification, estimates of nucleated cell counts were derived. Libraries were prepared by immunoSEQ multiplex PCR; TCRdb keeps only in-frame clonotypes and omits some of them. The V and J calls and clone size are taken from that table; D and trimming were inferred from the DNA. The repertoire includes around 200,000 clones, around 87% of them detected once, and approximately 0.93% sits in the top ten. The data belong to a study of blood T cell repertoires in COVID-19. For the study at large: Samples taken during acute and convalescent COVID-19 were collected in the United States, Italy and Spain. T cells, B-cell-depleted T cells, or PBMCs supplied cDNA or gDNA.

Germline lookup yields CDR1 LGHNA and CDR2 YSLEER. V shed 6 bases, J shed 4 bases, and the junction held 6 bases outside the gene matches. There are 14 residues in the CDR3. The sequence derives from a woman aged 18-29 years who had recovered from COVID-19. Sequenced material: peripheral blood. The chain links TRBV4-3 to TRBJ2-1; 7 nucleotides match TRBD2. CDR3 bases: TGCGCCAGCAGTCGACAGCGGGATTACAATGAGCAGTTCTTC. This sequence encodes CASSRQRDYNEQFF.